The rows below give T cell receptor beta chains drawn from one sample of a study of radiation and T cells in renal cell carcinoma. Libraries were prepared by immunoSEQ multiplex PCR; TCRdb keeps only in-frame clonotypes and omits some of them. The sample lists about 95,000 clones, 70% to 90% seen once, with around 7.9% in the top ten. The sample consisted of blood, taken from a patient whose treatment included radiotherapy and nephrectomy. All receptors come from a man aged 50 or older with renal cell carcinoma. CDR3s include the opening cysteine and the closing phenylalanine or tryptophan. A D gene is named only where the DNA matches it firmly. Clone size is not always given. Where it is, it says once, few, many or a class for expanded clones.

v_call	d_call	j_call	clone_size	cdr3_nt	cdr3_aa
TRBV13	NA	TRBJ1-3	NA	TGTGCCAGCAGCCCGCGGGACGGGTTCTCTGGAAACACCATATATTTT	CASSPRDGFSGNTIYF
TRBV2	NA	TRBJ2-5	NA	TGTGCCAGCAGTGAGCGAGCGCGGAGAGAGACCCAGTACTTC	CASSERARRETQYF
TRBV7-2	TRBD2	TRBJ2-1	NA	TGTGCCAGCAGCTTGCCTAGCGGGGGGGCGAGCTCCTACAATGAGCAGTTCTTC	CASSLPSGGASSYNEQFF
TRBV5-1	TRBD1	TRBJ1-2	NA	TGCGCCAGCAGCTTGGCGACAGGGGGCATCGACTATGGCTACACCTTC	CASSLATGGIDYGYTF
TRBV10-3	NA	TRBJ2-5	NA	TGTGCCATCAGTGCTGGGGCAACTAGCTGGGAGACCCAGTACTTC	CAISAGATSWETQYF
TRBV5-5	NA	TRBJ2-2	NA	TGTGCCAGCAGCTTGGTCGGGGGCACCGGGGAGCTGTTTTTT	CASSLVGGTGELFF
TRBV5-5	TRBD2	TRBJ2-7	NA	TGTGCCAGCAGCTTGGGGCTAGCGGACGAGCAGTACTTC	CASSLGLADEQYF
TRBV18	NA	TRBJ2-7	NA	TGTGCCAGCTCACCAACTTACAGGGAAGTCGAGCAGTACTTC	CASSPTYREVEQYF
TRBV4-1	TRBD1	TRBJ1-1	NA	TGCGCCAGCACCGGACAGGGGGGGATTATGGCTTTCTTT	CASTGQGGIMAFF
TRBV27	TRBD1	TRBJ1-1	NA	TGTGCCAGCAGTCCAGACACGTACAGGGGAGGGGGCACTGAAGCTTTCTTT	CASSPDTYRGGGTEAFF
TRBV6-5	TRBD2	TRBJ2-2	NA	TGTGCCAGCAGTTCTAACGGCGGGGGGGCCGGGGAGCTGTTTTTT	CASSSNGGGAGELFF
TRBV5-1	NA	TRBJ2-2	NA	TGCGCCAGCAGTTGGGGAGGACAGGAGAACACCGGGGAGCTGTTTTTT	CASSWGGQENTGELFF
TRBV5-1	TRBD1	TRBJ2-5	NA	TGCGCCAGCACCCTGACAGGGGAAGAGACCCAGTACTTC	CASTLTGEETQYF
TRBV20-1	NA	TRBJ1-1	NA	TGCAGTGCTCTGACTGGCACTGAAGCTTTCTTT	CSALTGTEAFF
TRBV7-9	NA	TRBJ2-7	NA	TGTGCCAGCAGCTTAGCGGAGGGAAGCCCGGAATCCTACGAGCAGTACTTC	CASSLAEGSPESYEQYF
TRBV13	TRBD1	TRBJ1-3	NA	TGTGCCAGCAGCGTCCTCTCCGGGACAGGGTACGGAAACACCATATATTTT	CASSVLSGTGYGNTIYF
TRBV7-7	NA	TRBJ2-1	NA	TGTGCTAGCAGCTTCGGGGGGCGCAGCGATGAGCAGTTCTTC	CASSFGGRSDEQFF
TRBV27	TRBD1	TRBJ2-1	NA	TGTGCCAGCAGACAGGGGCTGTACAATGAGCAGTTCTTC	CASRQGLYNEQFF
TRBV28	NA	TRBJ2-6	NA	TGTGCCAGCAGTTTAGGGGGCGCGTCCGGGGCCAACGTCCTGACTTTC	CASSLGGASGANVLTF
TRBV6-1	NA	TRBJ2-2	NA	TGTGCCAGCAGTCCCCGGGACAGGGAGCTGTTTTTT	CASSPRDRELFF
TRBV6-5	TRBD1	TRBJ2-7	NA	TGTGCCAGCACCAAAAGCAGGGGGTACGAGCAGTACTTC	CASTKSRGYEQYF
TRBV28	NA	TRBJ1-1	NA	TGTGCCAGCAGTTTATCCGGGCGAAATGAAGCTTTCTTT	CASSLSGRNEAFF
TRBV18	NA	TRBJ1-4	NA	TGTGCCAGCTCACGTGGGGTCCCTAATGAAAAACTGTTTTTT	CASSRGVPNEKLFF
TRBV2	NA	TRBJ2-7	NA	TGTGCCAGCAGCGCCCTCAACTACGGGGGTGCCGGGGACGAGCAGTACTTC	CASSALNYGGAGDEQYF
TRBV9	TRBD2	TRBJ2-3	NA	TGTGCCAGCAGCTATCTCGCGGGGGGTGTGAATACGCAGTATTTT	CASSYLAGGVNTQYF
TRBV2	NA	TRBJ1-5	NA	TGTGCCAGCAATAGAGGAGATTCTGGCAATCAGCCCCAGCATTTT	CASNRGDSGNQPQHF
TRBV5-1	TRBD1	TRBJ2-1	once	TGCGCCAGCATACGGGGACAGGGATATTATAATGAGCAGTTCTTC	CASIRGQGYYNEQFF
TRBV27	NA	TRBJ1-6	few	TGTGCCAGCAGTTACTGGGCCGCCAGGGGAGCACCCCTCCACTTT	CASSYWAARGAPLHF
TRBV6-1	NA	TRBJ1-1	NA	TGTGCCAGCAGCCCAACGAACACTGAAGCTTTCTTT	CASSPTNTEAFF
TRBV30	NA	TRBJ1-4	NA	TGTGCCTGGAGTTCCACCCACGGGTTAGAAAAACTGTTTTTT	CAWSSTHGLEKLFF
TRBV19	NA	TRBJ1-1	few	TGTGCCAGTAGTGACCACCTACGAAACACTGAAGCTTTCTTT	CASSDHLRNTEAFF
TRBV28	TRBD1	TRBJ1-2	many	TGTGCCAGCAGTTCGGGACAGTGGGAAGGCTACACCTTC	CASSSGQWEGYTF
TRBV19	TRBD2	TRBJ2-3	NA	TGTGCCAGTAGTATGGATTCTAGCGGGAGGGCCTTAAGCTCAGATACGCAGTATTTT	CASSMDSSGRALSSDTQYF
TRBV5-1	NA	TRBJ2-7	NA	TGCGCCAGCAGCTTCCGACAGGACGAGCAGTACTTC	CASSFRQDEQYF
TRBV4-1	NA	TRBJ1-1	once	TGCGCCAGCAGCCGAAATCCCATAAGTGGGGGGAGGAACACTGAAGCTTTCTTT	CASSRNPISGGRNTEAFF
TRBV4-1	NA	TRBJ2-1	few	TGCGCCAGCAGCCAAGAAGGGACGGCTAGCCCCTACAATGAGCAGTTCTTC	CASSQEGTASPYNEQFF
TRBV7-8	NA	TRBJ1-2	NA	TGTGCCAGCAGCCGAACAGGGATTCCACCCTATGGCTACACCTTC	CASSRTGIPPYGYTF